The 29 T cell receptor beta chains reported below all come from one sample, sequenced in a study of OX40 agonist ivuxolimab in advanced cancers. Sequencing was performed with immunoSEQ multiplex PCR; in TCRdb, only in-frame clones are kept and a portion is missing. The sample yields more than 60,000 clones, roughly 90% seen once. Sample: CD4+ or CD8+ T cells sorted from blood, taken in a trial of the OX40 agonist ivuxolimab. These receptors came from an adult with an advanced solid tumor such as melanoma, head and neck, liver or kidney cancer.

The chain couples TRBV19 to TRBJ1-3; D may be TRBD1 (5 bases). This CDR3 region has 17 residues. V lost 4 bases to trimming and J lost 0 bases, with 16 bases between them. Germline V gene lookup returns CDR1 LNHDA and CDR2 SQIVND (reference sequence). As DNA, the CDR3 is TGTGCCAGTAGTAATATGGTCGGACACCGCTCTGGAAACACCATATATTTT. Its translation: CASSNMVGHRSGNTIYF.

This clone occurred a few times. The genes are TRBV5-1 and TRBJ1-1, with 8 bases lining up with TRBD1. CDR3 length equals 14 residues. The germline gives CDR1 SGHRS, CDR2 YFSETQ. V shed 9 bases, J shed 1 base, and the junction held 8 bases outside the gene matches. Here the CDR3 DNA reads TGCGCCACCCAACAGGGGGGCACGAACACTGAAGCTTTCTTT. Translated: CATQQGGTNTEAFF.

The rearrangement uses TRBV29-1 and TRBJ2-3, with 11 nucleotides matching TRBD1. Per the germline V gene, CDR1 is SQVTM and CDR2 is ANQGSEA. Trimming cost V 4 bases and J 11 bases; bases outside gene matches: 14. CDR3 length: 15 amino acids. In DNA, the CDR3 is TGCAGCGTTGGTTCCGGGACAGGGGGGGTTGGGTGGCAGTATTTT. Encoded protein: CSVGSGTGGVGWQYF.

This rearrangement joins TRBV7-2 to TRBJ2-5; perhaps TRBD2 as D (5 bases). CDR3 size: 14 residues. V lost 3 bases to trimming and J lost 2 bases, with 10 bases between them. Germline CDR1 SGHTA, CDR2 FQGNSA. The CDR3 protein is CASSFERTQETQYF. DNA for the CDR3: TGTGCCAGCAGCTTCGAACGGACTCAAGAGACCCAGTACTTC.

J is TRBJ2-2 and V is TRBV7-9, with a weak D call TRBD2 (5 bases). Germline loops: CDR1 SEHNR, CDR2 FQNEAQ (reference sequence). V was pared by 3 bases and J by 1 base, with 15 bases between. The CDR3 is made up of 17 amino acids. The CDR3 DNA follows: TGTGCCAGCAGCTTGGAGGATCTTACCCTGAACACCGGGGAGCTGTTTTTT. This encodes CASSLEDLTLNTGELFF.

The chain links TRBV6-1 to TRBJ2-2; TRBD1 agrees at 9 bases. In germline, CDR1 is MNHNS, CDR2 SASEGT. The CDR3 spans 15 residues. V lost 4 bases and J lost 5; bases outside the gene matches: 5. CDR3 sequence (DNA): TGTGCCAGCAGTGCCGGACAGGGGATTACCGGGGAGCTGTTTTTT. Translated, it gives CASSAGQGITGELFF.

The V gene is TRBV7-2, the J gene TRBJ2-7, with D perhaps TRBD2 (5 bases). V dropped 1 base and J dropped 2 bases, with 15 bases sitting between them. Germline V gene sequence: CDR1 SGHTA, CDR2 FQGNSA. The CDR3 is made up of 16 amino acids. The CDR3: CASSLERSAVAYEQYF. Here the CDR3 DNA reads TGTGCCAGCAGCTTAGAGCGTAGCGCAGTTGCCTACGAGCAGTACTTC.

The chain uses TRBV7-2 and TRBJ1-1; D remains ambiguous. This CDR3 region has 13 residues. V was clipped by 4 bases and J by 4 bases, with 10 bases between them. Germline loops: CDR1 SGHTA, CDR2 FQGNSA. This chain's CDR3 is CASSWGGSTEAFF. The CDR3 DNA is TGTGCCAGCAGCTGGGGAGGGTCCACTGAAGCTTTCTTT.

As for this clone: The sample holds other DNA sequences that translate to the same CDR3. This sequence joins TRBV4-3 and TRBJ2-7; TRBD2 might be the D (5 bases). The ends were cut back, 0 bases at V and 6 bases at J, with 9 bases in the middle. The germline V gene encodes CDR1 LGHNA and CDR2 YSLEER. The CDR3 extends over 13 amino acids. CDR3 DNA sequence: TGCGCCAGCAGCCAAGATGTAGGACTCGAGCAGTACTTC. Protein: CASSQDVGLEQYF.

The rearrangement uses TRBV7-2 and TRBJ2-1, with D possibly matching TRBD2 (5 bases). The CDR3 is made up of 14 amino acids. The germline V gene encodes CDR1 SGHTA and CDR2 FQGNSA. V shed 0 bases and J shed 8 bases, with 11 bases lying between them. CDR3 in DNA: TGTGCCAGCAGCTTAGCTCTAGCATTAGATGAGCAGTTCTTC. It translates to CASSLALALDEQFF. The whole variable domain, remainder taken from reference TRBV7-2 and TRBJ2-1, is GAGVSQSPSNKVTEKGKDVELRCDPISGHTALYWYRQSLGQGLEFLIYFQGNSAPDKSGLPSDRFSAERTGGSVSTLTIQRTQQEDSAVYLCASSLALALDEQFFGPGTRLTVL.

The chain employs TRBV2 and TRBJ1-4; TRBD1 might be the D (5 bases). Trimming cost V 5 bases and J 0 bases, with 10 bases left between them. This CDR3 has 15 residues. CDR1 and CDR2 from the germline V gene are SNHLY and FYNNEI. CDR3 sequence (DNA): TGTGCCAGCAGTCCTTGGGGACCAACTAATGAAAAACTGTTTTTT. It translates to CASSPWGPTNEKLFF.

V gene TRBV18 combines with J gene TRBJ2-3; D remains unclear. This CDR3 has 14 residues. Trimming shortened V by 3 bases and J by 0 bases, and 7 bases separated the two germline ends. Per germline, CDR1 KGHSH and CDR2 LQKENI. The CDR3 is CASSPLGSTDTQYF. DNA of the CDR3: TGTGCCAGCTCACCCCTAGGGAGCACAGATACGCAGTATTTT.

This clone was detected only once. The chain combines TRBV7-2 with TRBJ1-1; D gene uncertain. The germline gives CDR1 SGHTA, CDR2 FQGNSA. The ends were cut back, 4 bases at V and 3 bases at J, with 12 bases in the middle. The CDR3 extends over 14 amino acids. This chain's CDR3 is CASSWRRGDTEAFF. The CDR3 DNA follows: TGTGCCAGCAGCTGGAGGAGAGGAGACACTGAAGCTTTCTTT.

A single count supports this clone. The chain recombines TRBV19 with TRBJ2-3; 12 bases fit TRBD2. This CDR3 comprises 17 residues. Trimming cost V 5 bases and J 11 bases; bases outside gene matches: 17. CDR1 LNHDA and CDR2 SQIVND come from the germline V gene (reference sequence). The CDR3 DNA is TGTGCCAGTAGTCAGGGACTAGCGGGTGCAGGTGGAGGGTTGCAGTATTTT. It encodes CASSQGLAGAGGGLQYF.

V usage is TRBV28 and J usage is TRBJ1-5; TRBD1 might be the D (5 bases). This CDR3 is built from 17 residues. V was trimmed by 1 base and J by 1 base, leaving 14 bases between them. Germline V gene sequence: CDR1 MDHEN, CDR2 SYDVKM. DNA of the CDR3: TGTGCCAGCAGTTTATTCCTTTCTGGGGGAAGCAATCAGCCCCAGCATTTT. It is translated as CASSLFLSGGSNQPQHF.

The table lists this clone with a count of one. The rearrangement links TRBV7-2 to TRBJ2-3; D gene uncertain. From germline, CDR1 is SGHTA and CDR2 FQGNSA. Trimming left V 1 base short and J 3 bases short, with 2 bases between. This CDR3 contains 12 residues. The CDR3 loop reads CASSLDTDTQYF. The CDR3 region has the DNA TGTGCCAGCAGCTTAGATACAGATACGCAGTATTTT.

This chain uses TRBV28 with TRBJ1-1, with D possibly being TRBD1 (5 bases). V gave up 4 bases and J gave up 4 bases, with 13 bases separating them. The V gene's germline CDR1 is MDHEN and CDR2 SYDVKM. CDR3 size: 14 residues. This CDR3 reads CASSSPGRGTEAFF. DNA for the CDR3: TGTGCCAGCAGTTCACCCGGGAGGGGCACTGAAGCTTTCTTT.

Here the CDR3 DNA reads TGTGCCAGCAGCACCGAAGACAGCCCTGGGGAGCAGTACTTC. This sequence encodes CASSTEDSPGEQYF. The V and J genes are TRBV11-1 and TRBJ2-7; a weak D match, TRBD1 (5 bases). Germline CDR1 is SGHAT and CDR2 is FQDESV (reference sequence). This CDR3 is 14 amino acids long. Trimming took 5 bases from V and 7 from J, leaving 18 bases between them.

V and J are TRBV7-9 and TRBJ2-3; D is ambiguous. The CDR3 consists of 12 residues. The ends were cut back, 3 bases at V and 7 bases at J, with 8 bases in the middle. Germline V gives CDR1 SEHNR, CDR2 FQNEAQ (reference sequence). CDR3 protein: CASSFNLNTQYF. In DNA, the CDR3 is TGTGCCAGCAGCTTTAATTTGAATACGCAGTATTTT. Complete variable domain (other parts from reference TRBV7-9 and TRBJ2-3): DTGVSQNPRHKITKRGQNVTFRCDPISEHNRLYWYRQTLGQGPEFLTYFQNEAQLEKSRLLSDRFSAERPKGSFSTLEIQRTEQGDSAMYLCASSFNLNTQYFGPGTRLTVL.

The genes are TRBV6-5 and TRBJ2-2; maybe TRBD2 (5 bases). The CDR3 is 14 amino acids. V dropped 7 bases and J dropped 3 bases, with 12 bases sitting between them. Germline V gene lookup returns CDR1 MNHEY and CDR2 SVGAGI. The CDR3: CASTKWGDTGELFF. The CDR3 DNA sequence: TGTGCCAGCACCAAATGGGGAGACACCGGGGAGCTGTTTTTT.

This chain uses TRBV11-2 with TRBJ2-1, with 8 nucleotides matching TRBD1. This CDR3 spans 17 amino acids. Per the germline V gene, CDR1 is SGHAT and CDR2 is FQNNGV. The J segment lost 7 bases and the V segment lost 1 base, leaving 12 bases of the junction unmatched. The CDR3 region is CASSLVQWQDRENEQFF. The CDR3 DNA is TGTGCCAGCAGCTTAGTTCAGTGGCAGGACAGGGAGAATGAGCAGTTCTTC.

The chain combines TRBV5-1 with TRBJ2-2; TRBD2 matches 14 bases. CDR1 and CDR2 (germline): SGHRS, YFSETQ. The CDR3 consists of 17 residues. V gave up 4 bases and J gave up 5 bases; unmatched junction bases: 7. The CDR3 reads CASSGGLAGAGTGELFF. The DNA for the CDR3 is TGCGCCAGCAGCGGGGGACTAGCGGGAGCGGGAACCGGGGAGCTGTTTTTT.

The J gene is TRBJ2-2, the V gene TRBV11-2; 7 bases match TRBD2. The CDR3 length is 16 residues. V lost 8 bases, J lost 3 bases, and 12 bases stayed unmatched. The germline CDR1 and CDR2 sequences are SGHAT and FQNNGV. CDR3 DNA sequence: TGTGCCAGCCACGTCGTGGGGACTACTTACACCGGGGAGCTGTTTTTT. Encoded protein: CASHVVGTTYTGELFF.

J is TRBJ1-1 and V is TRBV10-3, with D perhaps matching TRBD1 (6 bases). Looked up from germline, CDR1 is ENHRY and CDR2 is SYGVKD. CDR3 length: 14 residues. V lost 6 bases, J lost 0 bases, and 11 bases lay in between. The CDR3 reads CAIRSDRMNTEAFF. CDR3 DNA: TGTGCCATCAGATCCGACAGGATGAACACTGAAGCTTTCTTT.

V and J are TRBV2 and TRBJ1-5; no clear D gene. The germline V gene has CDR1 SNHLY and CDR2 FYNNEI. This CDR3 is built from 15 residues. V was trimmed by 1 base and J by 2 bases, leaving 9 bases between them. CDR3 nucleotides: TGTGCCAGCAGTGAAGGCCCAACAGGCAATCAGCCCCAGCATTTT. It is translated as CASSEGPTGNQPQHF.

This CDR3 is CASSPPPGQGQKLFF. In nucleotides, the CDR3 is TGTGCCAGCAGTCCCCCCCCGGGACAGGGGCAAAAACTGTTTTTT. The chain links TRBV6-5 to TRBJ1-4; 10 bases agree with TRBD1. The V gene's germline CDR1 is MNHEY and CDR2 SVGAGI. V was pared by 5 bases and J by 9 bases, with 9 bases of the junction left unmatched. This CDR3 has 15 residues.

The V and J genes are TRBV7-9 and TRBJ2-3; D remains unclear. Trimming left V 2 bases short and J 3 bases short, with 9 bases between. In germline, CDR1 is SEHNR, CDR2 FQNEAQ (reference sequence). The length of the CDR3 is 14 residues. CDR3 sequence reads: CASSLLTATDTQYF. CDR3 bases: TGTGCCAGCAGCTTACTTACAGCTACAGATACGCAGTATTTT.

This clone has just a few counts. V is TRBV18 and J is TRBJ1-1, with D tentatively TRBD1 (5 bases). Per germline, CDR1 KGHSH and CDR2 LQKENI. This CDR3 is 12 amino acids long. Trimming took 0 bases from V and 7 from J, leaving 6 bases between them. The DNA of the CDR3 is TGTGCCAGCTCACCACCGGGGGGTGAAGCTTTCTTT. Translation: CASSPPGGEAFF.

The chain recombines TRBV4-3 with TRBJ2-1; D is possibly TRBD2 (6 bases). V was pared by 5 bases and J by 10 bases, with 21 bases between. This CDR3 contains 15 residues. The germline V gene encodes CDR1 LGHNA and CDR2 YSLEER. CDR3 residues: CASSYDLLAPREQFF. In DNA form, the CDR3 reads TGCGCCAGCAGCTATGACTTACTAGCCCCTCGCGAGCAGTTCTTC.